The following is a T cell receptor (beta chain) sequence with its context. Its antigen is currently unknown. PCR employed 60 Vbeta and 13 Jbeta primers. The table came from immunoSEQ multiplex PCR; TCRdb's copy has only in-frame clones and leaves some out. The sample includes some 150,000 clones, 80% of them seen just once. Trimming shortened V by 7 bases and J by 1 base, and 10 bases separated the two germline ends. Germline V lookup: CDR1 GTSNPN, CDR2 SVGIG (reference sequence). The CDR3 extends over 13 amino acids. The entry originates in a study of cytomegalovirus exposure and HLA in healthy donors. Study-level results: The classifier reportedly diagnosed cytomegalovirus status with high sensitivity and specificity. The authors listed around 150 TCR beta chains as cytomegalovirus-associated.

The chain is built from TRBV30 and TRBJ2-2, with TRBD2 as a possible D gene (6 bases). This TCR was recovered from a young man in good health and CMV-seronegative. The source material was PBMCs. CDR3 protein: CASAGLNTGELFF. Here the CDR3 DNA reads TGTGCCTCGGCGGGGTTGAACACCGGGGAGCTGTTTTTT. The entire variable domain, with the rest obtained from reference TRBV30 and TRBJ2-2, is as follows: SQTIHQWPATLVQPVGSPLSLECTVEGTSNPNLYWYRQAAGRGLQLLFYSVGIGQISSEVPQNLSASRPQDRQFILSSKKLLLSDSGFYLCASAGLNTGELFFGEGSRLTVL.